One sample yielded the 27 T cell receptor beta chains listed below, sequenced in a study of blood T cell repertoires in COVID-19. Generated by immunoSEQ multiplex PCR, the TCRdb table keeps only in-frame clones and is missing some. The sample contains about 310,000 clones, about 90% of which appear only once. The material sequenced was PBMCs or T cells enriched from blood (not recorded which). These receptors were collected from a young woman with acute COVID-19.

This chain connects TRBV10-3 to TRBJ1-3, with 7 bases identical to TRBD1. The CDR3 runs 12 residues. The germline gives CDR1 ENHRY, CDR2 SYGVKD. Unmatched junction bases numbered 7, after V lost 11 bases and J lost 6 bases. CDR3 DNA sequence: TGTGCCGTCGGGACAGCAGCAAACACCATATATTTT. Its protein is CAVGTAANTIYF.

This clone was recorded only once. The V gene is TRBV7-9, the J gene TRBJ2-7, with a weak D call TRBD1 (5 bases). CDR1 and CDR2 (germline): SEHNR, FQNEAQ (reference sequence). There are 15 residues in the CDR3. V gave up 5 bases and J gave up 3 bases, with 17 bases separating them. CDR3: CASSLGQAGFYEQYF. DNA for the CDR3: TGTGCCAGCAGCCTGGGGCAGGCTGGTTTCTACGAGCAGTACTTC.

The chain couples TRBV6-5 to TRBJ2-7; maybe TRBD2 (6 bases). The CDR3 is made up of 15 amino acids. V lost 6 bases, J lost 0 bases, and 15 bases lay in between. From germline, CDR1 is MNHEY and CDR2 SVGAGI. CDR3 sequence: CASRPGTFISYEQYF. The CDR3 bases are TGTGCCAGCAGACCCGGGACTTTTATCTCCTACGAGCAGTACTTC.

The chain is built from TRBV2 and TRBJ2-4; D is unresolved. V gave up 5 bases and J gave up 5 bases, with 10 bases separating them. This CDR3 is built from 13 residues. CDR1 and CDR2 (germline): SNHLY, FYNNEI. Here the CDR3 DNA reads TGTGCCAGCAGTCCCGTGGCTCAAAACATTCAGTACTTC. Amino acid sequence: CASSPVAQNIQYF.

V and J are TRBV2 and TRBJ2-7; no clear D gene. Trimming shortened V by 6 bases and J by 0 bases, and 6 bases separated the two germline ends. CDR1 is SNHLY and CDR2 is FYNNEI in the germline V gene. The CDR3 extends over 12 amino acids. The CDR3 reads CASRYTSYEQYF. As DNA, the CDR3 is TGTGCCAGCAGATACACCTCCTACGAGCAGTACTTC.

The rearrangement uses TRBV5-1 and TRBJ2-1; the match to TRBD1 covers 8 bases. Looked up from germline, CDR1 is SGHRS and CDR2 is YFSETQ. The J segment lost 8 bases and the V segment lost 3 bases, leaving 7 bases of the junction unmatched. The CDR3 covers 14 residues. CDR3 sequence: CASSSGQGEYEQFF. For the CDR3, the DNA is TGCGCCAGCAGCTCCGGACAGGGAGAATATGAGCAGTTCTTC.

The chain carries TRBV5-8 and TRBJ1-1; maybe TRBD1 (5 bases). In germline, CDR1 is SGHTS, CDR2 YDEGEE. Trimming removed 3 bases from V and 9 bases from J, with 12 bases in between. The CDR3 is 12 amino acids. The CDR3 DNA is TGTGCCAGCAGCTCCTCAGGGTATCAAGCTTTCTTT. Protein product: CASSSSGYQAFF.

Comments on this clone: The identical CDR3 is also encoded by other nucleotide sequences in the sample. The chain couples TRBV5-1 to TRBJ2-5, with 7 nucleotides matching TRBD1. V shed 4 bases and J 2 bases; nucleotides not matched to a gene: 2. The CDR3 is 13 amino acids. CDR1 and CDR2 (germline): SGHRS, YFSETQ. The CDR3 is CASSLGQQETQYF. The CDR3, as DNA: TGCGCCAGCAGCCTGGGACAGCAAGAGACCCAGTACTTC. The complete variable domain, with remaining parts taken from reference TRBV5-1 and TRBJ2-5, reads KAGVTQTPRYLIKTRGQQVTLSCSPISGHRSVSWYQQTPGQGLQFLFEYFSETQRNKGNFPGRFSGRQFSNSRSEMNVSTLELGDSALYLCASSLGQQETQYFGPGTRLLVL.

V is TRBV6-5 and J is TRBJ2-5, with 7 bases fitting TRBD1. The V and J ends lost 9 bases and 5 bases, in that order; junction bases with no gene match: 9. CDR3 length: 13 residues. The V gene's germline CDR1 is MNHEY and CDR2 SVGAGI. CDR3 sequence reads: CASEEGGWETQYF. The CDR3 DNA is TGTGCCAGTGAGGAAGGGGGCTGGGAGACCCAGTACTTC.

The chain carries TRBV6-6 and TRBJ1-1; D remains unclear. CDR1 is MNHNY, CDR2 SVGAGI, per germline (reference sequence). Deletions cut 4 bases from V and 2 bases from J, with 8 bases between. CDR3 length equals 13 residues. The CDR3 region has the DNA TGTGCCAGCAGTTTCGGCGGTAACACTGAAGCTTTCTTT. Translation gives CASSFGGNTEAFF.

The chain combines TRBV7-3 with TRBJ1-5, with 11 bases identical to TRBD1. V was clipped by 2 bases and J by 6 bases; unmatched bases: 3. The CDR3 runs 15 residues. The germline gives CDR1 SGHTA, CDR2 FQGTGA. The CDR3 nucleotides are TGTGCCAGCAGCTTAGGACAGGGGGCATTTCAGCCCCAGCATTTT. Protein: CASSLGQGAFQPQHF.

The chain joins TRBV30 to TRBJ1-2; D not certain. Trimming removed 0 bases from V and 2 bases from J, with 13 bases in between. Germline V gives CDR1 GTSNPN, CDR2 SVGIG (reference sequence). The CDR3 has 15 amino acids. The CDR3, as DNA: TGTGCCTGGAGTGTCCCATTCGACAAGAACTATGGCTACACCTTC. Encoded protein: CAWSVPFDKNYGYTF.

V gene TRBV30 combines with J gene TRBJ2-2; D is possibly TRBD1 (6 bases). CDR3 length: 13 amino acids. The ends were cut back, 7 bases at V and 7 bases at J, with 16 bases in the middle. Germline V gives CDR1 GTSNPN, CDR2 SVGIG (reference sequence). The CDR3 here is CALDSFEGGELFF. In DNA form, the CDR3 reads TGTGCCTTGGACAGTTTTGAGGGCGGGGAGCTGTTTTTT.

This chain joins TRBV28 and TRBJ2-5; D is unclear. V was cut by 3 bases and J by 4 bases, with 12 bases left in between. The CDR3 spans 14 residues. CDR1 is MDHEN, CDR2 SYDVKM, per germline. This CDR3 is CASSFVLDRETQYF. As DNA, the CDR3 is TGTGCCAGCAGTTTTGTGCTAGATCGAGAGACCCAGTACTTC.

The rearrangement uses TRBV5-4 and TRBJ2-3; TRBD2 aligns across 7 bases. V was clipped by 3 bases and J by 0 bases; unmatched bases: 4. Looked up from germline, CDR1 is SGHNT and CDR2 is YYREEE (reference sequence). The CDR3 is 15 amino acids. CDR3 region: CASSSAGPSTDTQYF. The CDR3 DNA sequence: TGTGCCAGCAGCTCAGCGGGGCCAAGCACAGATACGCAGTATTTT.

V gene TRBV19 combines with J gene TRBJ2-3; 8 nucleotides agree with TRBD1. V was clipped by 3 bases and J by 5 bases; unmatched bases: 10. Germline lookup yields CDR1 LNHDA and CDR2 SQIVND (reference sequence). The CDR3 has 16 amino acids. The DNA of the CDR3 is TGTGCCAGTAGTATTCCGGGGCAGGGGGCGAGAGATACGCAGTATTTT. Translation: CASSIPGQGARDTQYF.

The chain employs TRBV28 and TRBJ1-5; unclear D gene. V gave up 2 bases and J gave up 6 bases, with 11 bases separating them. The CDR3 runs to 14 residues. CDR1 is MDHEN, CDR2 SYDVKM, per germline. CDR3 in amino acids: CASSLQGSGQPQHF. DNA for the CDR3: TGTGCCAGCAGTTTACAAGGGAGTGGTCAGCCCCAGCATTTT.

This chain connects TRBV7-2 to TRBJ1-2; D is perhaps TRBD1 (5 bases). The ends were cut back, 5 bases at V and 14 bases at J, with 24 bases in the middle. From germline, CDR1 is SGHTA and CDR2 FQGNSA. This CDR3 has 14 residues. The CDR3 sequence is CASSPRTDPRGCTF. Written as DNA, the CDR3 is TGTGCCAGCAGCCCACGGACCGACCCTCGGGGGTGTACCTTC.

The rearrangement links TRBV27 to TRBJ2-3, with unresolved D. Germline CDR1 reads MNHEY; CDR2 reads SMNVEV (reference sequence). The V end was cut by 0 bases, the J end by 6 bases, with 13 bases between. The CDR3 is 15 amino acids. The CDR3 sequence: CASSLSALSADTQYF. As DNA, the CDR3 is TGTGCCAGCAGTTTATCGGCGCTTTCAGCGGATACGCAGTATTTT.

This clone was detected only once. This rearrangement joins TRBV19 to TRBJ1-1, with D possibly being TRBD1 (5 bases). CDR3 length: 14 amino acids. Germline CDR1 and CDR2: LNHDA and SQIVND (reference sequence). V was pared by 9 bases and J by 5 bases, with 19 bases between. In DNA, the CDR3 is TGTGCCAGCCGACCTCAGGGCATGACGACTGAAGCTTTCTTT. Encoded protein: CASRPQGMTTEAFF.

V gene TRBV3-1 (or the pseudogene TRBV3-2) combines with J gene TRBJ1-4, with 11 bases identical to TRBD1. Unmatched junction bases numbered 8, after V lost 4 bases and J lost 10 bases. Germline V CDR1 and CDR2: LGHDT, YNNKEL (reference sequence). The CDR3 is 15 amino acids. The chain's CDR3 is CASSRSHGQGAKLFF. The DNA of the CDR3 is TGTGCCAGCAGCCGATCACATGGACAGGGGGCAAAACTGTTTTTT.

The V and J genes are TRBV30 and TRBJ1-1; D may be TRBD1 (5 bases). This CDR3 spans 15 amino acids. Germline CDR1 reads GTSNPN; CDR2 reads SVGIG (reference sequence). Trimming pared 1 base from V and 4 bases from J, leaving 16 bases between. The CDR3 loop reads CAWSEWGRRGTEAFF. CDR3 nucleotide sequence: TGTGCCTGGAGTGAATGGGGGAGGAGAGGCACTGAAGCTTTCTTT.

This clone was seen once. The rearrangement uses TRBV5-1 and TRBJ1-2; 8 bases fit TRBD1. Per germline, CDR1 SGHRS and CDR2 YFSETQ. V shed 5 bases, J shed 5 bases, and the junction held 8 bases outside the gene matches. CDR3 length equals 14 residues. In DNA form, the CDR3 reads TGCGCCAGCAGAGGGGGGACAGGAGGGTATGGCTACACCTTC. It specifies CASRGGTGGYGYTF.

In its sample, this clone was seen once. The rearrangement links TRBV10-3 to TRBJ1-4, with 7 bases fitting TRBD1. This CDR3 has 14 residues. Germline CDR1 and CDR2: ENHRY and SYGVKD. Unmatched junction bases numbered 5, after V lost 2 bases and J lost 8 bases. The DNA for the CDR3 is TGTGCCATCAGTGAGATACAGGGGACAGAAAAACTGTTTTTT. Its protein is CAISEIQGTEKLFF.

CDR3 region: CASSPPMNTEAFF. CDR3 bases: TGTGCCAGCAGCCCACCTATGAACACTGAAGCTTTCTTT. The chain joins TRBV7-2 to TRBJ1-1; D remains ambiguous. The V end was cut by 5 bases, the J end by 0 bases, with 7 bases between. This CDR3 contains 13 residues. Germline assignment: CDR1 SGHTA and CDR2 FQGNSA.

The chain uses TRBV30 and TRBJ2-3; 7 nucleotides agree with TRBD2. Germline CDR1 GTSNPN, CDR2 SVGIG (reference sequence). The CDR3 totals 12 residues. V was pared by 4 bases and J by 8 bases, with 6 bases of the junction left unmatched. The CDR3 reads CAWMAGVATQYF. CDR3 in DNA: TGTGCCTGGATGGCGGGAGTGGCTACGCAGTATTTT.

The chain links TRBV24-1 to TRBJ2-5; 8 bases align to TRBD2. V lost 5 bases and J lost 5; bases outside the gene matches: 21. CDR1 is KGHDR and CDR2 is SFDVKD in the germline V gene. The CDR3 has 19 amino acids. In nucleotides, the CDR3 is TGTGCCACCAGTGCCTTGGGGCTAGCGGGCTTCCCTCAGGAGGAGACCCAGTACTTC. The encoded protein is CATSALGLAGFPQEETQYF.